This is a list of T cell receptor beta chains from one sample in a study of T cell repertoires in cytomegalovirus infection. One entry per CDR3 protein, called by TCRdb with MiXCR from the reads. The sample lists a few hundred thousand distinct CDR3 sequences, 15% to 20% occurring once. Sequenced input: PBMCs. The receptor source for this set is a human donor in good health (CMV status not recorded). Some clones in this sample may be carry-over from other donors' samples. The conserved cysteine and the conserved F or W are not part of the CDR3 here. Fields, in order: CDR3 protein, V gene.

CDR3aa: SARDLGVTGGTTNEKLF
v_gene: TRBV20-1

CDR3aa: ASSSPGGDHNEQF
v_gene: TRBV28

CDR3aa: ASSSWDRATDTQY
v_gene: TRBV7-2

CDR3aa: ASSFIGTSGGMAYERY
v_gene: TRBV7-2

CDR3aa: ASSLGLGFSYEQY
v_gene: TRBV7-2

CDR3aa: ASGAPGNEQF
v_gene: TRBV9

CDR3aa: ASSPNRANNEQF
v_gene: TRBV3-1

CDR3aa: ASSPSGGANEQF
v_gene: TRBV4-1

CDR3aa: ASSTMTGMNTEAF
v_gene: TRBV12-3/TRBV12-4

CDR3aa: ASSPLSPGEQY
v_gene: TRBV6-1

CDR3aa: SASREGEKLF
v_gene: TRBV20-1

CDR3aa: ASSLARVNEQF
v_gene: TRBV11-3

CDR3aa: SAQLQGARSNEKLF
v_gene: TRBV20-1

CDR3aa: ASSPADSHDYGYT
v_gene: TRBV5-1